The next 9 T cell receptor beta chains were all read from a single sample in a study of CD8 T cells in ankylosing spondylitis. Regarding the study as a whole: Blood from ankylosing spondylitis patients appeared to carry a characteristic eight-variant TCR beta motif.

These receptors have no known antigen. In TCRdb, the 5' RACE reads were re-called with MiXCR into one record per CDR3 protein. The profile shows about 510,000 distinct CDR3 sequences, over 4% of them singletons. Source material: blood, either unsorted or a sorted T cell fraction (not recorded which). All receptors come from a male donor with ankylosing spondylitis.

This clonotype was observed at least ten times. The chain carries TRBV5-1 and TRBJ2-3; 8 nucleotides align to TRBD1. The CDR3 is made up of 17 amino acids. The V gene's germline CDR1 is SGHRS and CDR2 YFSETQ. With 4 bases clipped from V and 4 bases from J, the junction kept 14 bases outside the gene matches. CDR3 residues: CASSPGPGQVPPDTQYF. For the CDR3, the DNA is TGCGCCAGCAGCCCCGGACCGGGACAGGTCCCCCCAGATACGCAGTATTTT.

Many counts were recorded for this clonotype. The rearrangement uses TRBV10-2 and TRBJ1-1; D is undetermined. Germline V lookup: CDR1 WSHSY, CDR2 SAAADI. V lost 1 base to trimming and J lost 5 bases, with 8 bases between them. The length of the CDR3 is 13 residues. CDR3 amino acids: CASSEFYPTEAFF. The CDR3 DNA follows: TGCGCCAGCAGTGAGTTCTACCCGACTGAAGCTTTCTTT.

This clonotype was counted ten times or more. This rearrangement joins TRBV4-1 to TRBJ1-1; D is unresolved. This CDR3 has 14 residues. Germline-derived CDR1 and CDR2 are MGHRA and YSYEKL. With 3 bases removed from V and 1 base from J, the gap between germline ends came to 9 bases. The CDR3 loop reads CASSHGRRNTEAFF. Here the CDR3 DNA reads TGCGCCAGCAGCCACGGACGGAGGAACACTGAAGCTTTCTTT.

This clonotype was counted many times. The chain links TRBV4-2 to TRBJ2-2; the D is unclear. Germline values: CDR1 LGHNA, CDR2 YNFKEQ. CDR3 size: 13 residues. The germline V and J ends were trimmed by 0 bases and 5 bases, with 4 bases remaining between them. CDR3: CASSQEWTGELFF. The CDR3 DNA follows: TGTGCCAGCAGCCAAGAGTGGACCGGGGAGCTGTTTTTT.

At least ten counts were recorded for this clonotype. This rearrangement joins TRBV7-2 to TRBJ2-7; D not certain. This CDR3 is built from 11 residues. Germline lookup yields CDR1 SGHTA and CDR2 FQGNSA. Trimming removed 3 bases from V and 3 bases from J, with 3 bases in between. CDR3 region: CASSFYYEQYF. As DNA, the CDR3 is TGTGCCAGCAGCTTTTACTACGAGCAGTACTTC.

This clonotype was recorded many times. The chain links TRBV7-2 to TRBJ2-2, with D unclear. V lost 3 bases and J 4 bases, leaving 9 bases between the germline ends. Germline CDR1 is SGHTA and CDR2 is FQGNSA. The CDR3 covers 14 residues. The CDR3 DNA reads TGTGCCAGCAGCTTGGGTTTTGGCACCGGGGAGCTGTTTTTT. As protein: CASSLGFGTGELFF.

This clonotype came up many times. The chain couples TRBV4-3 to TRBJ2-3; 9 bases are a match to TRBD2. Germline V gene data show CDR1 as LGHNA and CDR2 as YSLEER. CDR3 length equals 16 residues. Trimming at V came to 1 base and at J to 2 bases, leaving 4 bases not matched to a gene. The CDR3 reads CASSQVAGGPTDTQYF. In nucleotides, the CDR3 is TGCGCCAGCAGCCAAGTCGCGGGAGGGCCCACAGATACGCAGTATTTT.

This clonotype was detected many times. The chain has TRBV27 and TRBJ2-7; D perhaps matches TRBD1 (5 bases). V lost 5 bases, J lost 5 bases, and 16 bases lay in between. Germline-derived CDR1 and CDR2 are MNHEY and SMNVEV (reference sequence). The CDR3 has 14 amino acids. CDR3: CASSPLSGKDEQYF. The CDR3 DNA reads TGTGCCAGCAGTCCCCTCTCAGGGAAGGACGAGCAGTACTTC.

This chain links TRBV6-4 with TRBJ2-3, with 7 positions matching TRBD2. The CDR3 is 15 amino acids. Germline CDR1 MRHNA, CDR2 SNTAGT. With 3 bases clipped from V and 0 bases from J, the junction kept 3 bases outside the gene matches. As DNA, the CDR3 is TGTGCCAGCAGTGAAGGGAGGGTAAGCACAGATACGCAGTATTTT. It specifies CASSEGRVSTDTQYF.